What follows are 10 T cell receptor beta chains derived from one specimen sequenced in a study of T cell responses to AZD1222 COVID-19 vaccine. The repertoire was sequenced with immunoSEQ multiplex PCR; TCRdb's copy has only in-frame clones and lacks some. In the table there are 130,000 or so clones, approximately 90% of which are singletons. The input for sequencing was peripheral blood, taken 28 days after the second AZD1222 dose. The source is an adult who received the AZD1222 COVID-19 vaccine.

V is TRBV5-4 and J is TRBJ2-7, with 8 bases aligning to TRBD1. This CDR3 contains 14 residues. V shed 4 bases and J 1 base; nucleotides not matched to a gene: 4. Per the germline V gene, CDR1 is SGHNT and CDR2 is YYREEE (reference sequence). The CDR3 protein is CASSIRQGSYEQYF. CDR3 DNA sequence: TGTGCCAGCAGCATTCGACAGGGGTCCTACGAGCAGTACTTC.

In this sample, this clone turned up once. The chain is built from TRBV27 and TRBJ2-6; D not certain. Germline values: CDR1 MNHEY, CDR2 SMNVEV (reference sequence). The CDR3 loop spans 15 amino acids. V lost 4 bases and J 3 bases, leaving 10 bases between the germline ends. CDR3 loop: CASSSGSVGANVLTF. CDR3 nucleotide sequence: TGTGCCAGCAGTTCAGGATCGGTTGGGGCCAACGTCCTGACTTTC.

Here the CDR3 reads CASSDQGNQPQHF. The CDR3 DNA sequence: TGCGCCAGCAGTGACCAGGGTAACCAGCCCCAGCATTTT. The rearrangement links TRBV10-1 to TRBJ1-5; the D gene is possibly TRBD1 (5 bases). CDR1 and CDR2 from the germline V gene are WNHNN and SYGVQD (reference sequence). V lost 3 bases to trimming and J lost 7 bases, with 10 bases between them. The CDR3 is made up of 13 amino acids.

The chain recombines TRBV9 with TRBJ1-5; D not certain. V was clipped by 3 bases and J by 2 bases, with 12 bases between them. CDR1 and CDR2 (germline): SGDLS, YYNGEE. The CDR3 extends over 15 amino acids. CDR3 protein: CASSAPGFGNQPQHF. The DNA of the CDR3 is TGTGCCAGCAGCGCGCCGGGTTTCGGCAATCAGCCCCAGCATTTT. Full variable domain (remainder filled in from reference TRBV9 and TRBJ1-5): DSGVTQTPKHLITATGQRVTLRCSPRSGDLSVYWYQQSLDQGLQFLIQYYNGEERAKGNILERFSAQQFPDLHSELNLSSLELGDSALYFCASSAPGFGNQPQHFGDGTRLSIL.

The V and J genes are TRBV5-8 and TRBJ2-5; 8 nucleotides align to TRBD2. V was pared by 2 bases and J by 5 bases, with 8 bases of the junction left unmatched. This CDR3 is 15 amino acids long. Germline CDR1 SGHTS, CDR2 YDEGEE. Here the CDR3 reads CASSFGGRRRETQYF. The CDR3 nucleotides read TGTGCCAGCAGCTTTGGCGGGAGGAGAAGGGAGACCCAGTACTTC.

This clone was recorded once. The CDR3 sequence: CASRSRSSYEQYF. CDR3 nucleotide sequence: TGTGCCAGCAGGTCACGGAGCTCCTACGAGCAGTACTTC. The chain carries TRBV7-2 and TRBJ2-7; D ambiguous. This CDR3 has 13 residues. V lost 6 bases and J 0 bases, leaving 9 bases between the germline ends. The germline V gene encodes CDR1 SGHTA and CDR2 FQGNSA.

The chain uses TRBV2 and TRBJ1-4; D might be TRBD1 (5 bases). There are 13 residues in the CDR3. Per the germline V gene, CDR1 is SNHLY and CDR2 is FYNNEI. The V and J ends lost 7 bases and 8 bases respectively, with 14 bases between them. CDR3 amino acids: CASTVGTREKLFF. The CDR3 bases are TGTGCCAGCACTGTTGGGACTCGGGAAAAACTGTTTTTT.

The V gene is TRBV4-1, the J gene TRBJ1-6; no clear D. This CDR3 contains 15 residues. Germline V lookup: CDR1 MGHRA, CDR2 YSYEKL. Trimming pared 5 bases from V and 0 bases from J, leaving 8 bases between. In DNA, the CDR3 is TGCGCCAGCAGCACGGGCAGCTCCTATAATTCACCCCTCCACTTT. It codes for CASSTGSSYNSPLHF.

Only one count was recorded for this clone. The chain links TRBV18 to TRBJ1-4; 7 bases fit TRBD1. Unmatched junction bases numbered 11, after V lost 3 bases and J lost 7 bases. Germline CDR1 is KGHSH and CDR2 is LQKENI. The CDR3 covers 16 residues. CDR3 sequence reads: CASSPNRGQHSEKLFF. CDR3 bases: TGTGCCAGCTCACCGAACCGGGGACAGCACAGTGAAAAACTGTTTTTT.

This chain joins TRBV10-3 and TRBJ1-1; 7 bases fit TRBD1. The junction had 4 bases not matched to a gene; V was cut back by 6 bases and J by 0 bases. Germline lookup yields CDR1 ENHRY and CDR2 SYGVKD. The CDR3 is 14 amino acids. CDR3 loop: CAIRSTGLNTEAFF. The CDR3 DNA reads TGTGCCATCAGATCGACAGGGTTGAACACTGAAGCTTTCTTT.